This T cell receptor beta chain was obtained from a study of a mutant IDH1 vaccine in newly diagnosed glioma. As for time point: week 35, safety follow-up. Every vaccination contained 300 ug of the mutant IDH1 20-mer peptide and was paired with topical imiquimod. The data were produced by immunoSEQ multiplex PCR, yet TCRdb's version contains in-frame clones alone and is incomplete. The sample carries 68,000 or so clones, about four fifths recorded once. V lost 3 bases to trimming and J lost 0 bases, with 7 bases between them. The length of the CDR3 is 14 residues. CDR1 SGHRS and CDR2 YFSETQ come from the germline V gene. To note about this clone: The antigen remains undetermined.

The specimen was PBMCs, collected from a glioma patient whose treatment included an IDH1 peptide vaccine. The origin of this receptor is a young man with glioma. The chain joins TRBV5-1 to TRBJ2-1; D uncertain. As DNA, the CDR3 is TGCGCCAGCAGCTCAACTATCTCCTACAATGAGCAGTTCTTC. Translation gives CASSSTISYNEQFF.